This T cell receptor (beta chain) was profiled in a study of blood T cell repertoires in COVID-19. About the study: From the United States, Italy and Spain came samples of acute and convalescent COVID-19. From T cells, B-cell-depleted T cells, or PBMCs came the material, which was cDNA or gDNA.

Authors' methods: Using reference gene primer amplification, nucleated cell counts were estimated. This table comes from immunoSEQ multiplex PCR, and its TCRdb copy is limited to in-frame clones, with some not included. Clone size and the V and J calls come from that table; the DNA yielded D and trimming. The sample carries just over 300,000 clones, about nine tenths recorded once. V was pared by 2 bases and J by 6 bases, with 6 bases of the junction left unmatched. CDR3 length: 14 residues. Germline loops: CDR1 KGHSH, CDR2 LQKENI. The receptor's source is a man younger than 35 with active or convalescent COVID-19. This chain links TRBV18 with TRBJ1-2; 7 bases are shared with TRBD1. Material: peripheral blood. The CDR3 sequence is CASSPATGEHGYTF. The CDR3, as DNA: TGTGCCAGCTCACCAGCAACAGGGGAGCATGGCTACACCTTC. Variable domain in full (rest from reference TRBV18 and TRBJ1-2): NAGVMQNPRHLVRRRGQEARLRCSPMKGHSHVYWYRQLPEEGLKFMVYLQKENIIDESGMPKERFSAEFPKEGPSILRIQQVVRGDSAAYFCASSPATGEHGYTFGSGTRLTVV.